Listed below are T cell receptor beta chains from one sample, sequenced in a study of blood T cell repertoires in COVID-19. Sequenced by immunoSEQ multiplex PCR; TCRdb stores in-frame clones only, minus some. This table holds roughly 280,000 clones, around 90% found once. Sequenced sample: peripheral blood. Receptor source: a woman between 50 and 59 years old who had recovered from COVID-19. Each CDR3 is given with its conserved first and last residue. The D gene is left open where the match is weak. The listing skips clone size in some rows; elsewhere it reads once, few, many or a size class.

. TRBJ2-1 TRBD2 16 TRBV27 TGTGCCAGCAGTCAGATAGCGGGAGGAGGGCCAGTTGAGCAGTTCTTC CASSQIAGGGPVEQFF
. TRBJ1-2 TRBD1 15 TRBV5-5 TGTGCCAGCAGCTTGGCCGGGACAGTGCCCTATGGCTACACCTTC CASSLAGTVPYGYTF
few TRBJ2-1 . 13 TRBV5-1 TGCGCCAGCAGCGGGGAGTGGGGCAATGAGCAGTTCTTC CASSGEWGNEQFF
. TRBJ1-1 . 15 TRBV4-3 TGCGCCAGCCGTCGGGGAGCAGGACTGAACACTGAAGCTTTCTTT CASRRGAGLNTEAFF
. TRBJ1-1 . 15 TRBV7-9 TGTGCCAGCAGCTTAAGGGGTTCTCAGAACACTGAAGCTTTCTTT CASSLRGSQNTEAFF
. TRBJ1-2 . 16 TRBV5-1 TGCGCCAGCAGCTTGGATCCCACTCTAGTGGATCGTGGCTACACCTTC CASSLDPTLVDRGYTF
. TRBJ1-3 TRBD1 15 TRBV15 TGTGCCACCAGCAGAGGGGGACAGGGTCGGCACACCATATATTTT CATSRGGQGRHTIYF
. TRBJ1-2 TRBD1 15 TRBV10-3 TGTGCCATTCCTTCCGGGACAGGGGGCCGCAGTGGCTACACCTTC CAIPSGTGGRSGYTF
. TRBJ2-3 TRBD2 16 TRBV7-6 TGTGCCAGCAGCCTAGCGGGAGGGCAGCGCACAGATACGCAGTATTTT CASSLAGGQRTDTQYF
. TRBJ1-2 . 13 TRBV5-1 TGCGCCAGCAGCTTGGCCTGGGAGTCTGGCTACACCTTC CASSLAWESGYTF
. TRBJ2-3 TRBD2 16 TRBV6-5 TGTGCCAGCAGTTACACGGCGGGGGGGCCGTTGAATACGCAGTATTTT CASSYTAGGPLNTQYF
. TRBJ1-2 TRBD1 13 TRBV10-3 TGTGCCTCGGGACAGGGGGCAATTCGTGGCTACACCTTC CASGQGAIRGYTF
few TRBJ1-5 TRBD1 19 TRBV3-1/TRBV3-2 TGTGCCAGCAGCCAAAAATCCCGACAGGGGGCTCTGGGGAGGCAGCCCCAGCATTTT CASSQKSRQGALGRQPQHF
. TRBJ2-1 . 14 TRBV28 TGTGCCAGCACGGGCGGGCACGCCTACAATGAGCAGTTCTTC CASTGGHAYNEQFF
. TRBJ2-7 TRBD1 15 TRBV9 TGTGCCAGCAGCCCAGGGACAGGGCCAACCTACGAGCAGTACTTC CASSPGTGPTYEQYF
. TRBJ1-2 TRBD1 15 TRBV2 TGTGCCAGCGACAGGCCGGGACAGGGGGCGAATGGCTACACCTTC CASDRPGQGANGYTF
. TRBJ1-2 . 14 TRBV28 TGTGCCAGCAGCCCGTGGGAGGGTACAACCCCCTCCACCTTC CASSPWEGTTPSTF